These 19 T cell receptor beta chains came from one sample sequenced in a study of human T cells and chemical hapten exposure. Time point given: pre-sensitization, week 0. Treatment denoted: therapeutic diphenylcyclopropenone sensitization with weekly scalp DPC. TCRdb itself ran the RACE reads through MiXCR, one entry per CDR3 protein. The sample lists over 85,000 distinct CDR3 sequences, 10% to 11% occurring once. The source material was whole blood, sampled in connection with sensitization to the hapten diphenylcyclopropenone (DPC). All receptors come from an older woman with alopecia areata. Some clones in this sample may be carry-over from other donors' samples.

This clonotype has more than one count but fewer than ten. The CDR3 loop reads CASSEALWDTEAFF. The CDR3 nucleotides read TGTGCCAGCAGTGAAGCGCTTTGGGACACTGAAGCTTTCTTT. This chain uses TRBV2 with TRBJ1-1; D is unclear. Trimming pared 0 bases from V and 3 bases from J, leaving 8 bases between. The CDR3 sequence is 14 residues long. Per germline, CDR1 SNHLY and CDR2 FYNNEI.

The rearrangement joins TRBV30 to TRBJ1-1; no definite D call. V was cut by 0 bases and J by 3 bases, with 8 bases left in between. Germline V gene lookup returns CDR1 GTSNPN and CDR2 SVGIG (reference sequence). The CDR3 runs to 13 residues. The CDR3 nucleotides are TGTGCCTGGAGTGTCCACGGCGACACTGAAGCTTTCTTT. Its translation is CAWSVHGDTEAFF.

This clonotype has just a few counts. The J gene is TRBJ2-3, the V gene TRBV10-3; D not resolved. V was cut by 6 bases and J by 3 bases, with 10 bases left in between. Germline lookup yields CDR1 ENHRY and CDR2 SYGVKD. CDR3 length equals 13 residues. CDR3 amino acids: CAIRVPATDTQYF. The CDR3 DNA reads TGTGCCATCAGAGTCCCGGCGACAGATACGCAGTATTTT.

This clonotype occurred many times. The rearrangement uses TRBV10-3 and TRBJ2-2; D is perhaps TRBD1 (5 bases). V was pared by 5 bases and J by 3 bases, with 13 bases between. Germline V lookup: CDR1 ENHRY, CDR2 SYGVKD. CDR3 length: 15 residues. CDR3 DNA sequence: TGTGCCATCAGTCGAGCAGGGCCGGACACCGGGGAGCTGTTTTTT. Translation: CAISRAGPDTGELFF.

The chain's CDR3 is CASSPPGRDTEAFF. The CDR3 DNA reads as TGTGCCAGCAGCCCTCCCGGGAGGGACACTGAAGCTTTCTTT. J is TRBJ1-1 and V is TRBV3-1; no reliable D call. CDR1 is LGHDT, CDR2 YNNKEL, per germline (reference sequence). With 4 bases removed from V and 3 bases from J, the gap between germline ends came to 12 bases. CDR3 size: 14 residues.

This clonotype occurred many times. The genes are TRBV29-1 and TRBJ1-2; D is unresolved. This CDR3 region has 13 residues. In germline, CDR1 is SQVTM, CDR2 ANQGSEA. Trimming removed 3 bases at V and 6 bases at J, with 14 bases between. CDR3 amino acids: CSVEKGGTDGYTF. Here the CDR3 DNA reads TGCAGCGTTGAGAAGGGAGGAACCGATGGCTACACCTTC.

The chain couples TRBV7-2 to TRBJ2-1; possible D gene TRBD2, 6 bases. This CDR3 comprises 14 residues. Germline V gene sequence: CDR1 SGHTA, CDR2 FQGNSA. V lost 7 bases, J lost 4 bases, and 14 bases lay in between. CDR3: CASKGDSGYNEQFF. Written as DNA, the CDR3 is TGTGCCAGCAAAGGGGACTCAGGATACAATGAGCAGTTCTTC.

V usage is TRBV9 and J usage is TRBJ2-3; D unclear. Trimming removed 6 bases from V and 4 bases from J, with 12 bases in between. The CDR3 is 13 residues long. CDR1 and CDR2 (germline): SGDLS, YYNGEE. The CDR3 loop reads CASMPWGADTQYF. CDR3 sequence (DNA): TGTGCCAGCATGCCTTGGGGTGCAGATACGCAGTATTTT.

V and J are TRBV4-1 and TRBJ1-1, with D hard to call. V dropped 5 bases and J dropped 2 bases, with 12 bases sitting between them. The germline CDR1 and CDR2 sequences are MGHRA and YSYEKL. This CDR3 region has 14 residues. CDR3: CASSTWTGNTEAFF. For the CDR3, the DNA is TGCGCCAGCAGCACATGGACGGGAAACACTGAAGCTTTCTTT.

The genes are TRBV7-2 and TRBJ2-3; no clear D gene. Deletions cut 0 bases from V and 2 bases from J, with 9 bases between. The CDR3 runs to 15 residues. From germline, CDR1 is SGHTA and CDR2 FQGNSA. CDR3 sequence: CASSLAFRNTDTQYF. CDR3 nucleotide sequence: TGTGCCAGCAGCTTAGCTTTTCGGAACACAGATACGCAGTATTTT.

In its sample, this clonotype was seen many times. The chain combines TRBV7-9 with TRBJ1-5, with D possibly TRBD1 on 6 matching bases. The CDR3 sequence is 14 residues long. Trimming stripped 8 bases from V and 1 base from J, with 12 bases between. The germline CDR1 and CDR2 sequences are SEHNR and FQNEAQ (reference sequence). CDR3 nucleotide sequence: TGTGCCAGCGGGGGACACTTAAGCAATCAGCCCCAGCATTTT. It specifies CASGGHLSNQPQHF.

The chain recombines TRBV12-3 or TRBV12-4 with TRBJ2-5, with D perhaps TRBD2 (5 bases). V lost 1 base and J lost 5, with 14 bases in between. CDR3 length: 15 residues. The CDR3 nucleotides read TGTGCCAGCAGTTTAGTTTGGGAGTCCCAGGAGACCCAGTACTTC. This gives the protein CASSLVWESQETQYF.

This clonotype was detected only a few times. V usage is TRBV4-1 and J usage is TRBJ1-6; D may be TRBD1 (6 bases). CDR3 length: 16 amino acids. Germline CDR1 MGHRA, CDR2 YSYEKL. V gave up 0 bases and J gave up 6 bases, with 12 bases separating them. DNA for the CDR3: TGCGCCAGCAGCCAAGAAAAGGGGGTTGGTAATTCACCCCTCCACTTT. This encodes CASSQEKGVGNSPLHF.

This clonotype has a count of ten or more. The CDR3 sequence is CASSLAGRWTGELFF. The CDR3 coding sequence is TGTGCCAGCTCATTAGCGGGCAGGTGGACCGGGGAGCTGTTTTTT. The chain carries TRBV18 and TRBJ2-2; TRBD2 agrees at 7 bases. CDR3 length equals 15 residues. In germline, CDR1 is KGHSH, CDR2 LQKENI. J was trimmed by 5 bases and V by 5 bases; bases with no gene match: 8.

V usage is TRBV6-1 and J usage is TRBJ1-5; 8 nucleotides line up with TRBD1. CDR3 length: 16 amino acids. Looked up from germline, CDR1 is MNHNS and CDR2 is SASEGT. V was clipped by 5 bases and J by 6 bases; unmatched bases: 12. CDR3 nucleotide sequence: TGTGCCAGCAGTTGGAAACAGGGGGTAGAAGGTCAGCCCCAGCATTTT. Its protein product is CASSWKQGVEGQPQHF.

This clonotype was found many times. This sequence joins TRBV5-1 and TRBJ2-3, with D tentatively TRBD2 (6 bases). V lost 4 bases and J lost 2, with 23 bases in between. The CDR3 is 18 amino acids. Germline V gene data show CDR1 as SGHRS and CDR2 as YFSETQ. The CDR3 protein is CASSTQGGAQSITDTQYF. CDR3 bases: TGCGCCAGCAGCACCCAAGGAGGGGCGCAATCCATCACAGATACGCAGTATTTT.

The chain links TRBV6-6 to TRBJ1-2; TRBD1 might be the D (5 bases). V dropped 6 bases and J dropped 4 bases, with 15 bases sitting between them. The CDR3 loop spans 14 amino acids. The germline gives CDR1 MNHNY, CDR2 SVGAGI (reference sequence). The CDR3 here is CASRRPTATYGYTF. DNA of the CDR3: TGTGCCAGCAGACGCCCGACAGCGACCTATGGCTACACCTTC.

This clonotype has a count of ten or more. In DNA, the CDR3 is TGTGCCAGCAGCCACCGCGTGGGACTAGCTCCCAGGGGTTACAATGAGCAGTTCTTC. Encoded protein: CASSHRVGLAPRGYNEQFF. The chain links TRBV3-1 to TRBJ2-1; 9 bases align to TRBD2. This CDR3 contains 19 residues. The germline gives CDR1 LGHDT, CDR2 YNNKEL (reference sequence). The V gene end was trimmed by 3 bases and the J gene end by 4 bases; junction bases not matched to a gene: 16.

A single count supports this clonotype. The conserved final phenylalanine or tryptophan is absent from the CDR3, which likely points to a read error. The V gene is TRBV4-2, the J gene TRBJ2-1, with 8 nucleotides matching TRBD2. The J segment lost 1 base and the V segment lost 2 bases, leaving 4 bases of the junction unmatched. CDR3 length: 16 amino acids. CDR1 and CDR2 (germline): LGHNA, YNFKEQ. The CDR3 loop reads CASSQISGESYNEQFS. The CDR3 DNA sequence: TGTGCCAGCAGCCAAATTAGCGGGGAATCCTACAATGAGCAGTTCTCC.